This TCR beta chain appears in the sequencing data of a study of T cell changes during pregnancy in multiple sclerosis. Germline CDR1 is LGHNA and CDR2 is YSLEER. This CDR3 contains 14 residues. The V end lost 1 base, the J end lost 3 bases, and 10 bases lay between the germline ends. Sequencing was performed with immunoSEQ multiplex PCR; in TCRdb, only in-frame clones are kept and a portion is missing. Among 25,000 to 40,000 clones, around nine tenths were seen once, and the ten largest hold around 6.8%. The chain joins TRBV4-3 to TRBJ2-7; D gene ambiguous. The sample consisted of CD8+ T cells from peripheral blood mononuclear cells, taken in the second trimester of pregnancy. This sequence originates from a female donor with multiple sclerosis, enrolled in a pregnancy study. CDR3 sequence reads: CASSQARSGYEQYF. CDR3 bases: TGCGCCAGCAGCCAAGCCCGGTCGGGCTACGAGCAGTACTTC.